This T cell receptor beta chain originates from a study of blood T cells in healthy people across ages. On this clonotype itself: The antigen remains unidentified.

The use of a sample-barcoded 5' primer and a J-beta primer mix characterized a second PCR of about 7 to 12 cycles. TCRdb independently ran MiXCR on the 5' RACE reads; one entry per CDR3 protein. The data show 1,500,000 or so distinct CDR3 sequences, 59% seen once. Overall study findings and caveats: The unsorted PBMCs prevented any conclusive comparison of naive versus antigen-experienced cells. Considered underestimates were the diversity estimates obtained from one million T cells.

This clonotype was sampled from a man between 18 and 29 years old in good health. What was sequenced was blood.

The CDR3 bases are TGTGCCAGCAGTGACCGATGGGGAGATACGCAGTATTTT. The encoded protein is CASSDRWGDTQYF. The chain is built from TRBV6-4 and TRBJ2-3; no clear D gene. Germline CDR1 reads MRHNA; CDR2 reads SNTAGT. Trimming left V 2 bases short and J 5 bases short, with 8 bases between. The CDR3 loop spans 13 amino acids.